This T cell receptor (beta chain) was retrieved from a study of beta chain features in type 1 diabetes. This clone occurred a few times. Its antigen is not identified. Study-wide results and limits: Moderate but significant shortening of TCRB CDR3s was recorded in all four CD4+ subsets from Type 1 diabetes patients. The naive, central memory and Treg TCRB repertoires of patients appeared to be more similar to one another than those of healthy donors.

V lost 6 bases and J lost 6; bases outside the gene matches: 13. This CDR3 is built from 16 residues. The germline gives CDR1 SNHLY, CDR2 FYNNEI. As every portion of the isolated RNA was reverse transcribed, the sequencing read expressed TCRB transcripts. Clones were read by immunoSEQ multiplex PCR, and TCRdb kept only the in-frame ones, dropping some. The sample carries nearly 350,000 clones, 8% recorded once. Donors underwent one heparinised blood draw, about 120 mL on average. CD4+ naive, central memory, regulatory and stem cell-like memory subsets were isolated by sorting on CD45RO/CCR7/CD25/CD127/CD95/CD27.

The receptor comes from a woman aged 18-29 years in good health. Input material: central memory CD4+ T cells from blood. The chain has TRBV2 and TRBJ1-2; 10 bases are shared with TRBD1. The CDR3, as DNA: TGTGCCAGCAGCGCACCACCGGGACAGGGGAGCAATGGCTACACCTTC. It codes for CASSAPPGQGSNGYTF.